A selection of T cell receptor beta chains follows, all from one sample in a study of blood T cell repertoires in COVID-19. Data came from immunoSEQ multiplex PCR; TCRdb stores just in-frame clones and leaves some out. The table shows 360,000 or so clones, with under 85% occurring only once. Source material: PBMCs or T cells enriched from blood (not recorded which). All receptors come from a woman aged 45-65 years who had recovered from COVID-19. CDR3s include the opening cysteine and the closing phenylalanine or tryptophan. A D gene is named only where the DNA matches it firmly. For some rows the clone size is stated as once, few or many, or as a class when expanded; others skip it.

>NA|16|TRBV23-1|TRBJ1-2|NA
TGCGCCAGCAGCTCGGGACTTTCTTGTTGGGGCTATGGCTACACCTTC
CASSSGLSCWGYGYTF
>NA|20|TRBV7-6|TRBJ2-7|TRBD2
TGTGCCAGACCCTCAGGGGCCACCGGGACTAGCGCCCCGAGCTCCTACGAGCAGTACTTC
CARPSGATGTSAPSSYEQYF
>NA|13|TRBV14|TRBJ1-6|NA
TGTGCCAGCAGCCAAGCGAGGACATTCGCCCTCCACTTT
CASSQARTFALHF
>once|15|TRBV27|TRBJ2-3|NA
TGTGCCAGCAGTTTCCCAGACCTGGCGGGAGATACGCAGTATTTT
CASSFPDLAGDTQYF
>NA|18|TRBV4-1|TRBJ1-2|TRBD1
TGCGCCAGCAGCCAACAACTGGCTCGGACAGGGGGTGGGTATGGCTACACCTTC
CASSQQLARTGGGYGYTF
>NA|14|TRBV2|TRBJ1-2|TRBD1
TGTGCCAGCAGTGAGGGGGACAGGGGAGTTGGCTACACCTTC
CASSEGDRGVGYTF
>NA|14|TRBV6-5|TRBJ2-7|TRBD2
TGTGCCAGCAGTTATAGCGGGGGACCCTACGAGCAGTACTTC
CASSYSGGPYEQYF
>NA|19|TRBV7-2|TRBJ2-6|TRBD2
TGTGCCAGCAGCTTAGTACTAGCGGGGGGACCGGTGGGGGCCAACGTCCTGACTTTC
CASSLVLAGGPVGANVLTF
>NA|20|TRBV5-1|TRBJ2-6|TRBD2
TGCGCCAGCAGCCGGCAGGCGGGGGGCGCCTTCTCCACTGGGGCCAACGTCCTGACTTTC
CASSRQAGGAFSTGANVLTF
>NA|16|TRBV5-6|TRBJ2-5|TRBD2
TGTGCCAGCAGCTTGTATGGGACTAGCGGGAGCAAGACCCAGTACTTC
CASSLYGTSGSKTQYF
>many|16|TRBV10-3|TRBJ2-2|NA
TGTGCCATCAGCCCCAGGGGCGAGGAAAACACCGGGGAGCTGTTTTTT
CAISPRGEENTGELFF
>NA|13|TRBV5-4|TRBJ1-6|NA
TGTGCCAGCTCCCAGGAAAGTAATTCACCCCTCCACTTT
CASSQESNSPLHF
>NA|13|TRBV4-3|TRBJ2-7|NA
TGCGCCAGCAGCCAAGAGAGGTCCTACGAGCAGTACTTC
CASSQERSYEQYF
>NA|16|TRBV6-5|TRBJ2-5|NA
TGTGCCAGCAGTTACTCCTTTACAGGAACGGGAGAGACCCAGTACTTC
CASSYSFTGTGETQYF
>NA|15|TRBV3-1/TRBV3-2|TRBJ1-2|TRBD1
TGTGCCAGCAGCCAGGGGACAGACTCTAACTATGGCTACACCTTC
CASSQGTDSNYGYTF
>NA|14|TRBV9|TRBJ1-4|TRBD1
TGTGCCAGCAGCCCGACAGGGAGCGGGGAAAAACTGTTTTTT
CASSPTGSGEKLFF
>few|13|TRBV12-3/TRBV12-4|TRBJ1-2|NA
TGTGCCAGCAGTCGTTCCCACAGCGGTGGCTACACCTTC
CASSRSHSGGYTF
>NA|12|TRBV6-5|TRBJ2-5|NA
TGTGCCAGCACCCTAGTATCGGAGACCCAGTACTTC
CASTLVSETQYF
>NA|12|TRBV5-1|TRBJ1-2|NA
TGCGCCAGCAGCTTTGACAGCTCTGGCTACACCTTC
CASSFDSSGYTF
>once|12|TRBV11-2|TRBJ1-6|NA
TGTGCCAGCAGCCCGGGGATGGGGCCCCTCCACTTT
CASSPGMGPLHF
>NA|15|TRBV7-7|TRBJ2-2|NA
TGTGCCAGCAGCCTTGGGACAAAGAACACCGGGGAGCTGTTTTTT
CASSLGTKNTGELFF
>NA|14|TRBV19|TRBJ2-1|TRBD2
TGTGCCAGTAGTATATTAAGGACTAGCTTTGAGCAGTTCTTC
CASSILRTSFEQFF
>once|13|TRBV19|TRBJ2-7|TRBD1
TGTGCCAGTAGCCGACAGGGGTCCTACGAGCAGTACTTC
CASSRQGSYEQYF
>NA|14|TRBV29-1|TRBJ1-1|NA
TGCAGCGTTGGCGCAGGGGTCATGAACACTGAAGCTTTCTTT
CSVGAGVMNTEAFF
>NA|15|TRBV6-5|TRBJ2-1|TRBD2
TGTGCCAGCAGGGATCCTAGCGGGGGGGCGTATGAGCAGTTCTTC
CASRDPSGGAYEQFF
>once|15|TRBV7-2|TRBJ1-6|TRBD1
TGTGCCAGCAGCTTAGATGACAGGGCGGGGTCACCCCTCCACTTT
CASSLDDRAGSPLHF
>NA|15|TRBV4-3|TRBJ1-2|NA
TGCGCCAGCAGCCAGACCATTGGTGAGGATGCTGGCTACACCTTC
CASSQTIGEDAGYTF
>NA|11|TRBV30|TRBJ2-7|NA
TGTGCCTGGAGTCTCAGCTACGAGCAGTACTTC
CAWSLSYEQYF
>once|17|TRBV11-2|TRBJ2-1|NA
TGTGCCAGCAGCTCCAACACGGACTCCCAAGTTTACAATGAGCAGTTCTTC
CASSSNTDSQVYNEQFF
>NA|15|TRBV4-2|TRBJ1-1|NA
TGTGCCAGCAGCCAAGATAAAGGGGTGGTAACTGAAGCTTTCTTT
CASSQDKGVVTEAFF
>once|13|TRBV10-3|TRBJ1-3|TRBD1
TGTGCCACTGGGACAGGGAATGGAAACACCATATATTTT
CATGTGNGNTIYF
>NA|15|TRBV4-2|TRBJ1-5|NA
TGTGCCAGCAGCCAAGATAAGGCAGGCGGGGAGCCCCAGCATTTT
CASSQDKAGGEPQHF
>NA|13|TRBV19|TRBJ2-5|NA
TGTGCCAGTAGTATTCGGGGTAGTGAGACCCAGTACTTC
CASSIRGSETQYF
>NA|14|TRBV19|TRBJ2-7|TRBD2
TGTGCCAGTAGTATCTCAGCGGGGGGCTACGAGCAGTACTTC
CASSISAGGYEQYF
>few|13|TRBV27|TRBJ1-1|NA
TGTGCCAGCAGGCTCATGGGGGGCACTGAAGCTTTCTTT
CASRLMGGTEAFF
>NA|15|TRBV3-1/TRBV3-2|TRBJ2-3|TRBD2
TGTGCCAGCAGCCATGCGGGGGGGGCAGGAGATACGCAGTATTTT
CASSHAGGAGDTQYF
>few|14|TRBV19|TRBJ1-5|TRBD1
TGTGCCAGTAGCCGTGGACAGGGAAATCAGCCCCAGCATTTT
CASSRGQGNQPQHF
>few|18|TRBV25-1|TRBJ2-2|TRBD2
TGTGCCAGCTCTTCCCCGGGACTAGCGGGGGTGGGCACCGGGGAGCTGTTTTTT
CASSSPGLAGVGTGELFF
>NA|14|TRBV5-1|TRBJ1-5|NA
TGCGCCAGCAGCTTGGGGCAGGCTAATCAGCCCCAGCATTTT
CASSLGQANQPQHF
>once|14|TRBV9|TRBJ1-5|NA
TGTGCCAGCAGCGACGGAGGGGCCGATCAGCCCCAGCATTTT
CASSDGGADQPQHF
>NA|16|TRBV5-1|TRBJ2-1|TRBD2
TGCGCCAGCAGCTATCGTAGCGGGCAGGGATACAATGAGCAGTTCTTC
CASSYRSGQGYNEQFF
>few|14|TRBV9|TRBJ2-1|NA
TGTGCCAGCAGCGTGCAGGGATCCCTCAATGAGCAGTTCTTC
CASSVQGSLNEQFF
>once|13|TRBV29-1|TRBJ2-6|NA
TGCAGCGTTGTAGGGGCTGGGGCCAACGTCCTGACTTTC
CSVVGAGANVLTF
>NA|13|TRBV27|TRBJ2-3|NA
TGTGCCAGCAGCCCTAACCAGGCAGATACGCAGTATTTT
CASSPNQADTQYF
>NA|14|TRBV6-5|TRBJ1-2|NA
TGTGCCAGCACCAAAAGGAGGGGAGACTATGGCTACACCTTC
CASTKRRGDYGYTF
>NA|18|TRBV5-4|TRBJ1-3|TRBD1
TGTGCCAGCAGCTTGAAGAGGGACAGTGCTACCAGAGGAAACACCATATATTTT
CASSLKRDSATRGNTIYF
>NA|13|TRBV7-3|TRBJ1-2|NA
TGTGCCAGCAGCTTTAGTCCCGGTTATGGCTACACCTTC
CASSFSPGYGYTF
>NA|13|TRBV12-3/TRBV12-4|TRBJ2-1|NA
TGTGCCAGCAGTTTAGTCGGGGTCCGTGAGCAGTTCTTC
CASSLVGVREQFF
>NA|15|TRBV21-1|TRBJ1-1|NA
TGTGCCAGCAGCAAAGGGGGGCAGTGGGACACTGAAGCTTTCTTT
CASSKGGQWDTEAFF
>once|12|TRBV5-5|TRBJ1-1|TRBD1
TGTGCCAGCAGCTTGGAAACAGGGGTAGCTTTCTTT
CASSLETGVAFF
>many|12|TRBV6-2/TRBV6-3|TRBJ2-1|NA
TGTGCCAGCAGCCTCAGGGACAATGAGCAGTTCTTC
CASSLRDNEQFF
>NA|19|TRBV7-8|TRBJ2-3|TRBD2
TGTGCCAGCAGAATTGCCGGGACTAGCGGGATTACTAGCACAGATACGCAGTATTTT
CASRIAGTSGITSTDTQYF
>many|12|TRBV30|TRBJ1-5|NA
TGTGCCTGGAGTGTAGGGGGACAGCCCCAGCATTTT
CAWSVGGQPQHF
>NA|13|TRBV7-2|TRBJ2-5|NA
TGTGCCAGCAGCTTAGCTCCGGGGGAGACCCAGTACTTC
CASSLAPGETQYF
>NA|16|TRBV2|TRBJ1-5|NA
TGTGCCAGCAGCCGAGAGTTGACAGGATTTAATCAGCCCCAGCATTTT
CASSRELTGFNQPQHF
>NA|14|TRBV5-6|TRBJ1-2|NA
TGTGCCAGCAGCCCACAGGGCCGCTTTGATGGCTACACCTTC
CASSPQGRFDGYTF
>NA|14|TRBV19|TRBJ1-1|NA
TGTGCCAGTAGTTCATATGGGCGGAACACTGAAGCTTTCTTT
CASSSYGRNTEAFF
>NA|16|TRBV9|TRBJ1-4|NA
TGTGCCAGCAGCGTACGGGACGGGAGAGGGACTGAAAAACTGTTTTTT
CASSVRDGRGTEKLFF
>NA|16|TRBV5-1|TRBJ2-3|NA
TGCGCCAGCAGCCCACTTACCCAGGGGGGAACAGATACGCAGTATTTT
CASSPLTQGGTDTQYF
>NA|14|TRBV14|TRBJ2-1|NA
TGTGCCAGCAGCCCGCCGGGAGCGAGGAATGAGCAGTTCTTC
CASSPPGARNEQFF